This TCR beta chain was retrieved from a study of control samples from healthy donors and cancer patients. This CDR3 has 13 amino acids. CDR1 LNHNV and CDR2 YYDKDF come from the germline V gene (reference sequence). Trimming took 3 bases from V and 7 from J; bases not matched to a gene: 3. Sequenced by immunoSEQ multiplex PCR; TCRdb stores in-frame clones only, minus some. The data contain roughly 220,000 clones, around 94% of them singletons. This clonotype was obtained from a man in his fifties or sixties in good health. The rearrangement uses TRBV15 and TRBJ1-1; 9 positions agree with TRBD1. The sample was blood. CDR3 in DNA: TGTGCCACCAGCAGGGGACAGGGATATGAAGCTTTCTTT. It yields the protein CATSRGQGYEAFF.